This T cell receptor beta chain appears in the sequencing data of a study of beta chain features in type 1 diabetes. The length of the CDR3 is 14 residues. The germline V gene encodes CDR1 ENHRY and CDR2 SYGVKD. V lost 4 bases, J lost 0 bases, and 2 bases stayed unmatched. Regarding this clone: Its matching antigen is unknown.

Whole-study findings and limits: Moderately but significantly shorter TCRB CDR3s were found in Type 1 diabetes patients in all four CD4+ subsets. There were fewer insertions and more deletions at the VDJ junctions of type 1 diabetes patients.

Of the isolated RNA, all was reverse transcribed, and so the sequenced material was expressed TCRB transcripts. Profiling relied on immunoSEQ multiplex PCR, and the TCRdb table lists in-frame clones only, not all of them. The sample carries under 800,000 clones, 15% to 19% recorded once. Blood was drawn once from each donor into heparinised tubes. The draws averaged around 110 mL. J is TRBJ2-7 and V is TRBV10-3; TRBD1 matches 8 bases. The source of this sequence is a young man in good health. Specimen: naive CD4+ T cells from blood. CDR3: CAISGGQVSYEQYF. CDR3 sequence (DNA): TGTGCCATCAGTGGGGGACAGGTCTCCTACGAGCAGTACTTC.